A selection of T cell receptor beta chains follows, all from one sample in a study of blood T cell repertoires in COVID-19. This table comes from immunoSEQ multiplex PCR, and its TCRdb copy is limited to in-frame clones, with some not included. The sample comprises about 110,000 clones, more than 75% of which are singletons, and 2% to 2.5% rests with the top ten. The sample comprised peripheral blood. The receptors were gathered from a human donor in a cohort sampled during active COVID-19. The CDR3 runs from the conserved cysteine through the conserved F or W. Fields, in order: CDR3 DNA, CDR3 protein, D gene, J gene, V gene. A D gene is named only where the DNA matches it firmly.

TGCGCCAGCAGCTCCGGACAGGGCGGTATCGACGAGCAGTACTTC,CASSSGQGGIDEQYF,TRBD1,TRBJ2-7,TRBV5-1
TGTGCCAGCAGCCGTGAAAAACTGTTTTTT,CASSREKLFF,NA,TRBJ1-4,TRBV7-9
TGTGCCAGCAGCGTTAGAGCGGGAGCGAACACCGGGGAGCTGTTTTTT,CASSVRAGANTGELFF,TRBD2,TRBJ2-2,TRBV9
TGTGCCAGCAGCCAAGATACCGGGCCTGTAAGAGAGGGTACGTATTACGAGCAGTACTTC,CASSQDTGPVREGTYYEQYF,NA,TRBJ2-7,TRBV4-2
TGTGCCAGCACCCGACAGTCTCCTGGCTACACCTTC,CASTRQSPGYTF,NA,TRBJ1-2,TRBV28
TGTGCCAGCAGCTTAGGGAGGGAGAACATTCAGTACTTC,CASSLGRENIQYF,NA,TRBJ2-4,TRBV11-2
TGTGCCTGGAGTTTCAGTGGAGACACTGAAGCTTTCTTT,CAWSFSGDTEAFF,NA,TRBJ1-1,TRBV30
TGTGCCAGCCAAATAAGAGGGACAGGGTTAGATGAGCAGTTCTTC,CASQIRGTGLDEQFF,TRBD1,TRBJ2-1,TRBV6-5
TGTGCCAGCAGAGATACAGGGTTTGGCAATCAGCCCCAGCATTTT,CASRDTGFGNQPQHF,NA,TRBJ1-5,TRBV27
TGTGCCAGCAGTACTCGCCTAGCGGGAGGCTCCTACAATGAGCAGTTCTTC,CASSTRLAGGSYNEQFF,TRBD2,TRBJ2-1,TRBV28
TGCGCCGCACCCCGACTAACTAATAATGAGCAGTTCTTC,CAAPRLTNNEQFF,NA,TRBJ2-1,TRBV10-1
TGTGCCAGCAGTTTTCCAGGGGGCGCGACTAATGAAAAACTGTTTTTT,CASSFPGGATNEKLFF,TRBD1,TRBJ1-4,TRBV28
TGTGCCAGCAGGCCCCGGGACAGGGTAGGCGAGCAGTACTTC,CASRPRDRVGEQYF,TRBD1,TRBJ2-7,TRBV6-5